This T cell receptor beta chain is drawn from a study of T cell responses to AZD1222 COVID-19 vaccine. General study findings and limits: It was only after the peak T cell response that any repertoires were sampled.

The data were produced by immunoSEQ multiplex PCR, yet TCRdb's version contains in-frame clones alone and is incomplete. The sample carries 80,000 to 95,000 clones, around 89% recorded once. As regards this clone: Its antigen is undetermined.

J was trimmed by 7 bases and V by 7 bases; bases with no gene match: 10. The germline gives CDR1 LNHNV, CDR2 YYDKDF (reference sequence). The CDR3 is made up of 15 amino acids. The J gene is TRBJ2-1, the V gene TRBV15; 10 nucleotides line up with TRBD2. The TCR sequence derives from an adult in good health. The sample here was peripheral blood, taken on day 0 of MenACWY control vaccination. The DNA for the CDR3 is TGTGCCACCAACGGGGCTAGCGGGAGTCGAAATGAGCAGTTCTTC. Its protein is CATNGASGSRNEQFF. The complete variable domain, with remaining parts taken from reference TRBV15 and TRBJ2-1, reads DAMVIQNPRYQVTQFGKPVTLSCSQTLNHNVMYWYQQKSSQAPKLLFHYYDKDFNNEADTPDNFQSRRPNTSFCFLDIRSPGLGDTAMYLCATNGASGSRNEQFFGPGTRLTVL.